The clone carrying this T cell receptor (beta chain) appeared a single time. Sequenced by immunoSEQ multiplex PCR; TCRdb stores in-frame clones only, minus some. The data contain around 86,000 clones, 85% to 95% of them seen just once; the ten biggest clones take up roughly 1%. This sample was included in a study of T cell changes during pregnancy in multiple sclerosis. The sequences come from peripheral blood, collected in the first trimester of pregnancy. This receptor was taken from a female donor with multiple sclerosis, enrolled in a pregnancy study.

The CDR3 DNA reads TGTGCCAGCAGTGAACGGCCCGGTCTGGACTGGTACGAGCAGTACTTC. Encoded protein: CASSERPGLDWYEQYF. This sequence joins TRBV6-1 and TRBJ2-7; tentatively, D is TRBD2 (5 bases). Germline CDR1 MNHNS, CDR2 SASEGT. The germline V and J ends were trimmed by 2 bases and 4 bases, with 18 bases remaining between them. This CDR3 comprises 16 residues.